One and the same sample provided the 11 T cell receptor beta chains below, sequenced in a study of radiotherapy plus CTLA-4 blockade in lung cancer. Generated by immunoSEQ multiplex PCR, the TCRdb table keeps only in-frame clones and is missing some. Seen here are around 77,000 clones, roughly four fifths observed once, and the top ten hold roughly a tenth. The material was peripheral blood, obtained from a patient treated with radiotherapy plus ipilimumab. These TCRs come from a human donor with non-small cell lung cancer whose response to radiotherapy plus ipilimumab could not be evaluated.

The chain uses TRBV4-1 and TRBJ2-3; tentative D call: TRBD2 (5 bases). Germline CDR1 MGHRA, CDR2 YSYEKL. V was clipped by 4 bases and J by 2 bases, with 16 bases between them. This CDR3 has 16 residues. The CDR3 is CASSPHRGITTDTQYF. DNA of the CDR3: TGCGCCAGCAGCCCCCACCGGGGAATTACCACAGATACGCAGTATTTT.

This clone was detected once. The chain has TRBV7-2 and TRBJ2-1; perhaps TRBD1 as D (6 bases). This CDR3 is built from 15 residues. Trimming cost V 3 bases and J 2 bases, with 11 bases left between them. Per germline, CDR1 SGHTA and CDR2 FQGNSA. The CDR3 reads CASSLAGATYNEQFF. The DNA of the CDR3 is TGTGCCAGCAGCTTGGCAGGGGCTACCTACAATGAGCAGTTCTTC.

The rearrangement links TRBV19 to TRBJ2-7; 10 bases map to TRBD2. Germline V gene sequence: CDR1 LNHDA, CDR2 SQIVND (reference sequence). This CDR3 has 18 amino acids. Unmatched junction bases numbered 17, after V lost 4 bases and J lost 5 bases. The CDR3: CASSNPSHASGSPHEQYF. CDR3 DNA sequence: TGTGCCAGTAGTAACCCTTCCCACGCTAGCGGGAGTCCCCACGAGCAGTACTTC.

The V call is TRBV2, the J call TRBJ2-1; D perhaps matches TRBD2 (7 bases). CDR1 and CDR2 (germline): SNHLY, FYNNEI. With 1 base removed from V and 9 bases from J, the gap between germline ends came to 16 bases. The CDR3 totals 15 residues. In DNA form, the CDR3 reads TGTGCCAGCAGTGAAGACTGGGGGGGCGGGGGTGAGCAGTTCTTC. Protein product: CASSEDWGGGGEQFF.

This chain links TRBV5-4 with TRBJ2-1, with 8 bases identical to TRBD1. After removal of 1 base from V and 0 bases from J, the junction contained 9 bases not matched to a gene. Germline loops: CDR1 SGHNT, CDR2 YYREEE (reference sequence). The CDR3 has 18 amino acids. CDR3 in DNA: TGTGCCAGCAGCTTGTACAGGGGGGCTTCAAGCTCCTACAATGAGCAGTTCTTC. Translating gives CASSLYRGASSSYNEQFF.

This clone was recorded a few times. The CDR3 region is CASSPRMNTEAFF. The CDR3 region has the DNA TGTGCCAGCTCACCTAGAATGAACACTGAAGCTTTCTTT. This chain links TRBV18 with TRBJ1-1, with D uncertain. This CDR3 has 13 amino acids. Germline-derived CDR1 and CDR2 are KGHSH and LQKENI. Trimming removed 3 bases at V and 0 bases at J, with 5 bases between.

This clone was counted a single time. This chain connects TRBV19 to TRBJ1-5; 7 nucleotides match TRBD1. The CDR3 has 17 amino acids. V shed 1 base and J 1 base; nucleotides not matched to a gene: 7. CDR1 and CDR2 from the germline V gene are LNHDA and SQIVND (reference sequence). The CDR3 DNA is TGTGCCAGTAGTATAGGGGGCAGGGGGTCCAGCAATCAGCCCCAGCATTTT. It specifies CASSIGGRGSSNQPQHF.

This chain links TRBV7-9 with TRBJ2-5; unclear D gene. With 5 bases removed from V and 2 bases from J, the gap between germline ends came to 15 bases. CDR3 length: 15 amino acids. Germline V gene lookup returns CDR1 SEHNR and CDR2 FQNEAQ (reference sequence). As DNA, the CDR3 is TGTGCCAGCAGCCTGAGACTCCATACGCAAGAGACCCAGTACTTC. Amino acid sequence: CASSLRLHTQETQYF.

The V gene is TRBV28, the J gene TRBJ1-2; weak D call: TRBD1 (5 bases). Trimming removed 5 bases at V and 2 bases at J, with 21 bases between. The CDR3 is 17 amino acids. Germline CDR1 MDHEN, CDR2 SYDVKM. The CDR3 loop is CASSPVDSPYANYGYTF. CDR3 nucleotide sequence: TGTGCCAGCAGTCCAGTCGACAGCCCCTACGCAAACTATGGCTACACCTTC.

The J gene is TRBJ2-7, the V gene TRBV13, with 8 bases lining up with TRBD2. Germline trimming cut 5 bases from V and 1 base from J; bases unmatched to any gene: 7. The CDR3 covers 15 residues. From germline, CDR1 is PRHDT and CDR2 FYEKMQ (reference sequence). The CDR3 nucleotides read TGTGCCAGCAGCCTGAGACTAGCGCCATCCTACGAGCAGTACTTC. Translating gives CASSLRLAPSYEQYF.

This clone is a singleton in its sample. The V and J genes are TRBV4-1 and TRBJ1-5; TRBD1 matches at 9 bases. Germline CDR1 reads MGHRA; CDR2 reads YSYEKL. This CDR3 region has 15 residues. V shed 6 bases and J 2 bases; nucleotides not matched to a gene: 5. CDR3 in DNA: TGCGCCAGCAGGGAGGGACAGGGAGGCAATCAGCCCCAGCATTTT. Translating gives CASREGQGGNQPQHF.